This T cell receptor beta chain comes out of a study of T cell responses to AZD1222 COVID-19 vaccine. The protocol was immunoSEQ multiplex PCR, while the TCRdb copy is restricted to in-frame clones and leaves out a portion. The sample has roughly 140,000 clones; 85% to 95% are singletons. The receptor's source is an adult who received the AZD1222 COVID-19 vaccine. Sample: peripheral blood, taken 28 days after the second AZD1222 dose.

The CDR3 DNA is TGTGCCAGCAGCCAAGGGGTGGGGACAGGGCATGAGCAGTTCTTC. This codes for CASSQGVGTGHEQFF. The chain joins TRBV4-2 to TRBJ2-1, with TRBD1 matching 9 bases. This CDR3 has 15 amino acids. The germline gives CDR1 LGHNA, CDR2 YNFKEQ. V shed 1 base, J shed 8 bases, and the junction held 6 bases outside the gene matches.